The source of this TCR beta chain is a study of CXCR3-negative and CXCR3-positive naive CD8 T cells. The study, taken as a whole, reports: CXCR3-negative naive cells had less hydrophobic TRB CDR3s than did CXCR3-positive naive cells.

TRB cDNA libraries were made by UMI-labeled 5' RACE. After re-calling the 5' RACE reads, TCRdb lists one entry per CDR3 protein, DNA absent. The sample table sets out around 88,000 distinct CDR3 sequences. The CDR3 runs to 14 residues. In germline, CDR1 is SEHNR, CDR2 FQNEAQ (reference sequence). Worth noting for this clonotype: As yet, its antigen is unknown.

The chain is built from TRBV7-9 and TRBJ2-5; TCRdb's D gene call, TRBD1, goes unchecked for lack of DNA. The source is a human donor in good health. Some clones in this sample may be carry-over from other donors' samples. The sequenced material came from naive CXCR3+ CD8+ T cells from blood. Subset indicated: CD45RO-CCR7+CD27+CD95- naive CD8+ T cells expressing CXCR3 (TNR3+). This chain's CDR3 is CASSPAREQETQYF.